This is a list of T cell receptor beta chains from one sample in a study of T-cell memory formation after mild COVID-19. MiXCR was run by TCRdb on the 5' RACE reads, yielding one entry per CDR3 protein. Seen here are roughly 350,000 distinct CDR3 sequences, 25% to 30% observed once, and the top ten hold roughly 14%. Sequencing used PBMCs or a T cell subset sorted from them (not recorded which). The source is an adult woman who had mild COVID-19 (a few samples of this study predate the infection). Cell type and time point are not known. The CDR3 runs from the conserved cysteine through the conserved F or W. A D gene is named only where the DNA matches it firmly. A clone size is listed for some rows: how often the clone was seen (once, few, many), or a class if it is expanded.

few	NA	TRBV11-2	TRBJ2-7	TGTGCCAGCAGCTTCCGGGTGGGCCTCTCCTACGAGCAGTACTTC	CASSFRVGLSYEQYF
NA	TRBD1	TRBV3-1	TRBJ1-2	TGTGCCAGCAGCCAAGGTGGACAGGGTGCCGGCTACACCTTC	CASSQGGQGAGYTF
NA	NA	TRBV18	TRBJ1-1	TGTGCCAGCTCACCATCGTCCGGAAACACTGAAGCTTTCTTT	CASSPSSGNTEAFF
few	TRBD1	TRBV7-9	TRBJ2-7	TGTGCCAGCAGCGTATGGGACAGGGATAACCACGAGCAGTACTTC	CASSVWDRDNHEQYF
few	NA	TRBV7-9	TRBJ2-7	TGTGCCAGCAGCTTAGTGCGGGGGCTCTACGAGCAGTACTTC	CASSLVRGLYEQYF
NA	NA	TRBV5-6	TRBJ2-5	TGTGCCAGCAGCTTGGTAGGACAGTCAGGAGAGACCCAGTACTTC	CASSLVGQSGETQYF
NA	TRBD1	TRBV20-1	TRBJ2-3	TGCAGTGCAGTACAGGGGGCGAGGGTGGCAGATACGCAGTATTTT	CSAVQGARVADTQYF
few	NA	TRBV10-3	TRBJ2-2	TGTGCCATCAGTGATGCCCGCAGGAACACCGGGGAGCTGTTTTTT	CAISDARRNTGELFF
NA	NA	TRBV12-3/TRBV12-4	TRBJ2-2	TGTGCCAGCAGTTTGGTGTGGCCTTATAGGGAGCTGTTTTTT	CASSLVWPYRELFF
few	TRBD2	TRBV3-1	TRBJ2-1	TGTGCCAGCAGCCAAGGGCCCCGGGGACTAAATGAGCAGTTCTTC	CASSQGPRGLNEQFF
few	NA	TRBV7-2	TRBJ2-7	TGTGCCAGCAGCAGGGGACTCTCCTACGAGCAGTACTTC	CASSRGLSYEQYF
NA	NA	TRBV6-1	TRBJ1-2	TGTGCCAGCAGTATTCGACAGGAAGGACACTATGGCTACACCTTC	CASSIRQEGHYGYTF
few	NA	TRBV20-1	TRBJ2-1	TGCAGTGCTAGAGACAACGGGGGTTACAATGAGCAGTTCTTC	CSARDNGGYNEQFF
NA	NA	TRBV7-9	TRBJ1-1	TGTGCCAGCAGCTTAGGCCCACAGGGAGGGAACACTGAAGCTTTCTTT	CASSLGPQGGNTEAFF
few	TRBD2	TRBV6-5	TRBJ2-7	TGTGCCAGCAGGCTCAGCGGGGATGCCTACGAGCAGTACTTC	CASRLSGDAYEQYF
many	NA	TRBV6-4	TRBJ2-2	TGTGCCAGCAGTCCCTCGGCCTCCTGGACCGGGGAGCTGTTTTTT	CASSPSASWTGELFF
few	NA	TRBV20-1	TRBJ1-1	TGCAGTGCTACCCGCCGCGACAGGTTTAACACTGAAGCTTTCTTT	CSATRRDRFNTEAFF
few	NA	TRBV10-3	TRBJ2-7	TGTGCCATCAGTGACTACCAACAGGACTACGAGCAGTACTTC	CAISDYQQDYEQYF
NA	TRBD1	TRBV3-1	TRBJ2-2	TGTGCCAGCAGCCAAGTGACAGGGTACACCGGGGAGCTGTTTTTT	CASSQVTGYTGELFF
NA	TRBD1	TRBV20-1	TRBJ1-5	TGCAGTGCTAGCGGGACAGAGCATCAGCCCCAGCATTTT	CSASGTEHQPQHF
few	TRBD1	TRBV7-8	TRBJ2-5	TGTGCCAGCAGCCCTATGGACAGGGAGGAAGAGACCCAGTACTTC	CASSPMDREEETQYF
NA	NA	TRBV6-5	TRBJ1-3	TGTGCCAGCAGTCCAGGGGACCGTCTTTGGAACACCATATATTTT	CASSPGDRLWNTIYF
NA	NA	TRBV29-1	TRBJ2-7	TGCAGCGTTGAAGGTTGGGGTCTAGGGACCTACGAGCAGTACTTC	CSVEGWGLGTYEQYF
few	NA	TRBV2	TRBJ1-6	TGTGCCAGCAGTGCCAGGGAGGGGGTCTATAATTCACCCCTCCACTTT	CASSAREGVYNSPLHF
few	NA	TRBV4-2	TRBJ2-7	TGTGCCAGCAGCCAAGTTCTCGCGGGATCCTACGAGCAGTACTTC	CASSQVLAGSYEQYF
few	TRBD1	TRBV5-5	TRBJ2-1	TGTGCCAGCAGTGACAGGGGGCGGAAAATAAGCTCCTACAATGAGCAGTTCTTC	CASSDRGRKISSYNEQFF
once	NA	TRBV5-1	TRBJ2-3	TGCGCCAGCAGCTTGGCGACGGGAAAGGGCACAGATACGCAGTATTTT	CASSLATGKGTDTQYF
NA	NA	TRBV5-6	TRBJ1-1	TGTGCCAGCAGCTCCCTTCTAGGTAACACTGAAGCTTTCTTT	CASSSLLGNTEAFF
NA	NA	TRBV21-1	TRBJ1-5	TGTGCCAGCAGCTCCCGTCCTGACAGGGGTGGGCAGCCCCAGCATTTT	CASSSRPDRGGQPQHF
NA	TRBD1	TRBV7-8	TRBJ2-2	TGTGCCAGCAGCTACCACGGGACAGACCTCACCGGGGAGCTGTTTTTT	CASSYHGTDLTGELFF
NA	TRBD1	TRBV12-3/TRBV12-4	TRBJ2-2	TGTGCCAGCAGTTTCCGACAGGGGGAAAGGCTGTTTTTT	CASSFRQGERLFF
NA	NA	TRBV7-9	TRBJ2-3	TGTGCCAGCAGCTTCCAGGGCGGCGAGGTAGATACGCAGTATTTT	CASSFQGGEVDTQYF
NA	NA	TRBV25-1	TRBJ2-5	TGTGCCAGCAGTGAATCCCCAGGGGTTGAGACCCAGTACTTC	CASSESPGVETQYF
once	TRBD2	TRBV6-1	TRBJ2-7	TGTGCCAGCAGTACCCGAGCGGGGGGGCCCTACGAGCAGTACTTC	CASSTRAGGPYEQYF
NA	NA	TRBV9	TRBJ2-2	TGTGCCAGCAGCGTCGGGGTGATTACCCGATTTTCAGCGAACACCGGGGAGCTGTTTTTT	CASSVGVITRFSANTGELFF
NA	NA	TRBV20-1	TRBJ1-2	TGCAGTGCTAGACAGACCTACTATGGCTACACCTTC	CSARQTYYGYTF
NA	NA	TRBV29-1	TRBJ2-2	TGCAGCGTTCTGAACACCGGGGAGCTGTTTTTT	CSVLNTGELFF
few	NA	TRBV7-9	TRBJ1-4	TGTGCCAGCAGCTCACGACAGTCAACTAATGAAAAACTGTTTTTT	CASSSRQSTNEKLFF
NA	NA	TRBV7-6	TRBJ1-5	TGTGCCAGCAGCTTAGCCCCGCAGGGTCAGCCCCAGCATTTT	CASSLAPQGQPQHF
few	TRBD1	TRBV6-1	TRBJ2-5	TGTGCCAGCAGTGAAGCTGGGACAGGTATCGAAGAGACCCAGTACTTC	CASSEAGTGIEETQYF
few	TRBD2	TRBV7-9	TRBJ2-3	TGTGCCAGCAGCCTCCAAGCGGGAGGGCCAACAGATACGCAGTATTTT	CASSLQAGGPTDTQYF
NA	TRBD2	TRBV5-4	TRBJ2-2	TGTGCCAGCAGCTTGGCGGGGAGGGCCACCGGGGAGCTGTTTTTT	CASSLAGRATGELFF
few	NA	TRBV9	TRBJ2-2	TGTGCCAGCAGCGTAGTCGGAGGGGCGGGCACCGGGGAGCTGTTTTTT	CASSVVGGAGTGELFF
few	NA	TRBV7-9	TRBJ2-1	TGTGCCAGCAGCTACACTAGCTATGAGCAGTTCTTC	CASSYTSYEQFF
NA	TRBD2	TRBV3-1	TRBJ2-5	TGTGCCAGCAGCCAAGTCCTAGCGGGAGCTGGGGGTGAGACCCAGTACTTC	CASSQVLAGAGGETQYF
many	NA	TRBV5-1	TRBJ2-5	TGCGCCAGCAGCTTGGCCCTGTCCCAAGAGACCCAGTACTTC	CASSLALSQETQYF
NA	TRBD1	TRBV24-1	TRBJ2-3	TGTGCCACCAGGTCGACAGGGAGCACAGATACGCAGTATTTT	CATRSTGSTDTQYF
NA	TRBD2	TRBV7-2	TRBJ2-1	TGTGCCAGCTCCCAATACTGGACTAGCGGTGAATACAATGAGCAGTTCTTC	CASSQYWTSGEYNEQFF
NA	TRBD1	TRBV14	TRBJ2-2	TGTGCCAGCAGCCAAGAAACCCAGGGGGCCGGGGAGCTGTTTTTT	CASSQETQGAGELFF
NA	NA	TRBV15	TRBJ2-1	TGTGCCACCGGGGTCGCAGAAGTATATGAGCAGTTCTTC	CATGVAEVYEQFF
NA	TRBD1	TRBV6-2/TRBV6-3	TRBJ2-7	TGTGCCAGCAGATATGGGACAGCCAAACCCTTGGAGCAGTACTTC	CASRYGTAKPLEQYF
few	NA	TRBV20-1	TRBJ1-3	TGCAGTGCTAGAGATTTAGAGGGAGACGGAAACACCATATATTTT	CSARDLEGDGNTIYF
few	NA	TRBV11-2	TRBJ2-7	TGTGCCAGCAGCTCGGGACCTGGGGGTTACGAGCAGTACTTC	CASSSGPGGYEQYF
NA	NA	TRBV12-3/TRBV12-4	TRBJ2-3	TGTGCCAGCAGCATAGGGGCTACGCAGTATTTT	CASSIGATQYF
few	NA	TRBV5-1	TRBJ2-7	TGCGCCAGCAGCTCCGGGGGTAGGGCTTCTTCGGAAGAGCAGTACTTC	CASSSGGRASSEEQYF
NA	TRBD1	TRBV5-1	TRBJ2-7	TGCGCCAGCAGCTTGCTGGGGCAGGACAGGGGTTTGTACGAGCAGTACTTC	CASSLLGQDRGLYEQYF
NA	TRBD2	TRBV6-5	TRBJ2-3	TGTGCCAGCAGTTATGAGACTAGCGCTCGAGATACGCAGTATTTT	CASSYETSARDTQYF
few	NA	TRBV25-1	TRBJ1-5	TGTGCCAGCAGTGAAGGAGTCAGCTATCAGCCCCAGCATTTT	CASSEGVSYQPQHF